These 28 T cell receptor beta chains were sequenced from one sample in a study of cytomegalovirus exposure and HLA in healthy donors. 13 Jbeta primers and 60 Vbeta primers were used for the PCR. The protocol was immunoSEQ multiplex PCR, while the TCRdb copy is restricted to in-frame clones and leaves out a portion. Of roughly 250,000 clones in the sample, around 66% were seen once. The sequenced sample consisted of PBMCs. These receptors came from a female donor in good health and CMV-seronegative.

V gene TRBV6-5 combines with J gene TRBJ2-5; D unclear. Germline V CDR1 and CDR2: MNHEY, SVGAGI. V lost 4 bases to trimming and J lost 5 bases, with 11 bases between them. The CDR3 runs 13 residues. Here the CDR3 reads CASSLRPSETQYF. CDR3 sequence (DNA): TGTGCCAGCAGTTTGCGCCCCTCGGAGACCCAGTACTTC.

The CDR3 coding sequence is TGTGCCAGCAGCTTAGGAGGGGCGAATAGGTCCTATAATTCACCCCTCCACTTT. Its translation is CASSLGGANRSYNSPLHF. V gene TRBV12-1 combines with J gene TRBJ1-6. TRBV12-1 is noted as a pseudogene. This CDR3 comprises 18 residues.

Comment on this clone: One end of the junction does not line up with germline, which may come from a read error. DNA of the CDR3: TGTGCCAACAGCCCTAACTGGGGCGACTATGGCTACACCTTC. Its protein product is CANSPNWGDYGYTF. The chain links TRBV7-2 to TRBJ1-2; tentatively, D is TRBD1 (5 bases). The germline V gene has CDR1 SGHTA and CDR2 FQGNSA. CDR3 length equals 14 residues.

The chain combines TRBV2 with TRBJ2-3, with D uncertain. The germline V and J ends were trimmed by 2 bases and 2 bases, with 11 bases remaining between them. CDR1 SNHLY and CDR2 FYNNEI come from the germline V gene. The CDR3 is made up of 15 amino acids. Written as DNA, the CDR3 is TGTGCCAGCAGTGAAATCTCTCTTTCCACAGATACGCAGTATTTT. Translating gives CASSEISLSTDTQYF.

The gene calls are TRBV27 and TRBJ1-1; D remains ambiguous. The V end was cut by 10 bases, the J end by 1 base, with 10 bases between. CDR3 size: 12 residues. Germline CDR1 MNHEY, CDR2 SMNVEV (reference sequence). CDR3: CATSTGNTEAFF. CDR3 nucleotides: TGTGCCACCTCGACGGGGAACACTGAAGCTTTCTTT.

The rearrangement joins TRBV7-9 to TRBJ1-1; 8 bases map to TRBD1. The V and J ends lost 5 bases and 4 bases, in that order; junction bases with no gene match: 6. The V gene's germline CDR1 is SEHNR and CDR2 FQNEAQ (reference sequence). The CDR3 is 14 residues long. The CDR3 here is CASSQGQGGTEAFF. The CDR3 nucleotides are TGTGCCAGCAGCCAAGGACAGGGAGGCACTGAAGCTTTCTTT. Together with reference TRBV7-9 and TRBJ1-1, the CDR3 gives the full variable domain: DTGVSQNPRHKITKRGQNVTFRCDPISEHNRLYWYRQTLGQGPEFLTYFQNEAQLEKSRLLSDRFSAERPKGSFSTLEIQRTEQGDSAMYLCASSQGQGGTEAFFGQGTRLTVV.

V gene TRBV15 combines with J gene TRBJ1-4, with TRBD1 as a possible D gene (6 bases). Germline V gene lookup returns CDR1 LNHNV and CDR2 YYDKDF (reference sequence). CDR3 length equals 15 residues. The V end lost 2 bases, the J end lost 10 bases, and 17 bases lay between the germline ends. The CDR3 DNA reads TGTGCCACCAGCAGACTTCGGCAGGGGCCGGGAAAACTGTTTTTT. Translating gives CATSRLRQGPGKLFF.

V is TRBV14 and J is TRBJ2-5; 10 positions match TRBD2. The CDR3 length is 15 residues. Germline CDR1 reads SGHDN; CDR2 reads FVKESK. The J segment lost 3 bases and the V segment lost 3 bases, leaving 4 bases of the junction unmatched. CDR3: CASSQWTSGKETQYF. The CDR3 coding sequence is TGTGCCAGCAGCCAGTGGACTAGCGGCAAAGAGACCCAGTACTTC. Based on the CDR3 plus reference TRBV14 and TRBJ2-5, the full variable domain is EAGVTQFPSHSVIEKGQTVTLRCDPISGHDNLYWYRRVMGKEIKFLLHFVKESKQDESGMPNNRFLAERTGGTYSTLKVQPAELEDSGVYFCASSQWTSGKETQYFGPGTRLLVL.

The chain carries TRBV7-2 and TRBJ1-1; TRBD1 is a possible D gene (5 bases). The CDR3 is made up of 13 amino acids. With 2 bases removed from V and 5 bases from J, the gap between germline ends came to 9 bases. CDR1 SGHTA and CDR2 FQGNSA come from the germline V gene. As DNA, the CDR3 is TGTGCCAGCAGCTTAAGGAAGGGGACTGAAGCTTTCTTT. Translation gives CASSLRKGTEAFF. Full variable domain (remainder filled in from reference TRBV7-2 and TRBJ1-1): GAGVSQSPSNKVTEKGKDVELRCDPISGHTALYWYRQSLGQGLEFLIYFQGNSAPDKSGLPSDRFSAERTGGSVSTLTIQRTQQEDSAVYLCASSLRKGTEAFFGQGTRLTVV.

This chain connects TRBV7-2 to TRBJ2-7; 10 nucleotides line up with TRBD1. J was trimmed by 5 bases and V by 5 bases; bases with no gene match: 6. Germline V gives CDR1 SGHTA, CDR2 FQGNSA. The CDR3 runs 14 residues. CDR3 DNA: TGTGCCAGCAGCCCGACCGGGACAGGGGACGAGCAGTACTTC. As protein: CASSPTGTGDEQYF.

The chain links TRBV6-5 to TRBJ2-1, with 8 bases matching TRBD1. V dropped 6 bases and J dropped 10; count of bases not matched to a gene: 8. Germline CDR1 and CDR2: MNHEY and SVGAGI. CDR3 size: 13 residues. In DNA, the CDR3 is TGTGCCAGCAGCCGCGGACAGGGCGGCGAGCAGTTCTTC. Amino acids: CASSRGQGGEQFF.

The rearrangement joins TRBV25-1 to TRBJ2-7; 15 bases are shared with TRBD2. This CDR3 is 18 amino acids long. J lost 0 bases, V lost 4 bases, and 7 bases had no gene match. CDR1 MGHDK and CDR2 SYGVNS come from the germline V gene. In DNA, the CDR3 is TGTGCCAGCAGTGCACCGGGACTAGCGGGAGGCCCCTCCTACGAGCAGTACTTC. Translated: CASSAPGLAGGPSYEQYF.

The chain uses TRBV5-1 and TRBJ1-1; D may be TRBD1 (5 bases). Per germline, CDR1 SGHRS and CDR2 YFSETQ. V gave up 8 bases and J gave up 0 bases, with 11 bases separating them. This CDR3 contains 13 residues. The CDR3 nucleotides read TGCGCCAGTGGAATGACAGTGAACACTGAAGCTTTCTTT. Protein: CASGMTVNTEAFF.

The chain is built from TRBV27 and TRBJ2-5, with 9 positions matching TRBD1. Matching the DNA end better, TRBJ2-7 makes the J call doubtful. Germline V CDR1 and CDR2: MNHEY, SMNVEV (reference sequence). The CDR3 runs to 14 residues. DNA of the CDR3: TGTGCCAGCAGCCGGGACAGGGAAGCCTACGAGCAGTACTTC. This translates into CASSRDREAYEQYF.

V is TRBV7-9 and J is TRBJ2-7; tentatively, D is TRBD1 (6 bases). CDR1 is SEHNR, CDR2 FQNEAQ, per germline (reference sequence). The CDR3 runs 14 residues. Trimming took off 5 bases at V and 2 bases at J, with 13 bases between the two ends. The CDR3 DNA reads as TGTGCCAGCAGCCCCCCCGGGACACCCTACGAGCAGTACTTC. This translates into CASSPPGTPYEQYF.

The chain couples TRBV5-1 to TRBJ2-3; 9 nucleotides agree with TRBD2. V was clipped by 0 bases and J by 4 bases; unmatched bases: 6. From germline, CDR1 is SGHRS and CDR2 YFSETQ. The CDR3 runs to 16 residues. The CDR3 region is CASSLEIAGASDTQYF. CDR3 sequence (DNA): TGCGCCAGCAGCTTGGAAATAGCGGGAGCCTCAGATACGCAGTATTTT. The variable domain in full, with the rest retrieved from reference TRBV5-1 and TRBJ2-3, is KAGVTQTPRYLIKTRGQQVTLSCSPISGHRSVSWYQQTPGQGLQFLFEYFSETQRNKGNFPGRFSGRQFSNSRSEMNVSTLELGDSALYLCASSLEIAGASDTQYFGPGTRLTVL.

The rearrangement joins TRBV5-1 to TRBJ1-4; 7 positions match TRBD1. The CDR3 runs 17 residues. J gave up 4 bases and V 4 bases, and 13 bases lay outside the gene matches. The germline V gene has CDR1 SGHRS and CDR2 YFSETQ. This chain's CDR3 is CASSRDTTGSGNEKLFF. The CDR3 DNA reads as TGCGCCAGCAGCCGGGACACGACAGGGAGCGGTAATGAAAAACTGTTTTTT.

The chain links TRBV5-1 to TRBJ2-5; perhaps TRBD2 as D (6 bases). CDR3 length: 17 residues. The V gene's germline CDR1 is SGHRS and CDR2 YFSETQ. The germline V and J ends were trimmed by 2 bases and 6 bases, with 23 bases remaining between them. The CDR3 nucleotides read TGCGCCAGCAGCTTAGGTTCTTCGTATGGGGGGTGGCAGACCCAGTACTTC. This codes for CASSLGSSYGGWQTQYF.

The gene calls are TRBV10-3 and TRBJ1-1; no clear D gene. Germline V gives CDR1 ENHRY, CDR2 SYGVKD. V was trimmed by 10 bases and J by 0 bases, leaving 12 bases between them. There are 13 residues in the CDR3. The CDR3 region has the DNA TGTGCCAGTCGATTAGAAATGAACACTGAAGCTTTCTTT. It encodes CASRLEMNTEAFF.

The CDR3 region is CASMPGQGAPGANVLTF. The CDR3 nucleotides read TGTGCCAGCATGCCGGGACAGGGGGCGCCTGGGGCCAACGTCCTGACTTTC. The chain is built from TRBV2 and TRBJ2-6; TRBD1 matches at 12 bases. The CDR3 covers 17 residues. Germline CDR1 SNHLY, CDR2 FYNNEI. V was clipped by 7 bases and J by 2 bases; unmatched bases: 6.

This chain joins TRBV5-6 and TRBJ1-1; 10 nucleotides agree with TRBD1. The length of the CDR3 is 12 residues. Germline CDR1 is SGHDT and CDR2 is YYEEEE. J was trimmed by 10 bases and V by 4 bases; bases with no gene match: 4. CDR3 bases: TGTGCCAGCAGCGCCGGGACAGGGGTAGCTTTCTTT. This codes for CASSAGTGVAFF.

V and J are TRBV4-1 and TRBJ2-2; 8 bases match TRBD2. The CDR3 has 14 amino acids. Germline loops: CDR1 MGHRA, CDR2 YSYEKL. V lost 6 bases, J lost 4 bases, and 4 bases stayed unmatched. CDR3 region: CASSVAGGTGELFF. CDR3 nucleotide sequence: TGCGCCAGCAGTGTCGCGGGAGGCACCGGGGAGCTGTTTTTT.

In regard to this clone: One end of the junction does not line up with germline, which may come from a read error. The chain is built from TRBV12-5 and TRBJ2-5; D remains unclear. The CDR3 is made up of 11 amino acids. Germline loops: CDR1 LGHNT, CDR2 FRNRAP. This CDR3 reads CASAEQEAQYF. CDR3 coding DNA: TGTGCTAGTGCCGAACAAGAGGCCCAGTACTTC.

The chain links TRBV5-1 to TRBJ2-5; D is ambiguous. The CDR3 extends over 15 amino acids. Per germline, CDR1 SGHRS and CDR2 YFSETQ. V lost 4 bases and J lost 0, with 13 bases in between. This chain's CDR3 is CASSPSGSYQETQYF. The CDR3 DNA sequence: TGCGCCAGCAGCCCCAGTGGTTCGTACCAAGAGACCCAGTACTTC.

The CDR3 bases are TGTGCCAGTCAGCGGGAGGAATACGAGCAGTACTTC. Its translation is CASQREEYEQYF. V and J are TRBV11-3 and TRBJ2-7, with TRBD2 matching over 9 bases. Germline V gene sequence: CDR1 SGHNT, CDR2 YENEEA. This CDR3 has 12 residues. The V segment lost 9 bases and the J segment 4 bases; nucleotides outside the gene matches: 4. The variable domain in full, with the rest retrieved from reference TRBV11-3 and TRBJ2-7, is EAGVVQSPRYKIIEKKQPVAFWCNPISGHNTLYWYLQNLGQGPELLIRYENEEAVDDSQLPKDRFSAERLKGVDSTLKIQPAELGDSAVYLCASQREEYEQYFGPGTRLTVT.

This clone has more than one count but fewer than ten. CDR3 amino acids: CASTLTGADTQYF. CDR3 bases: TGTGCCAGCACCCTGACAGGGGCAGATACGCAGTATTTT. J is TRBJ2-3 and V is TRBV11-2; 8 nucleotides agree with TRBD1. V was clipped by 7 bases and J by 4 bases; unmatched bases: 4. The CDR3 consists of 13 residues. CDR1 is SGHAT and CDR2 is FQNNGV in the germline V gene.

For the CDR3, the DNA is TGTGCTAGTGGTTCGTCTGACAGGGGATTCGTTATGAAGTATGGCTACACCTTC. This encodes CASGSSDRGFVMKYGYTF. The chain is built from TRBV12-5 and TRBJ1-2, with 8 bases identical to TRBD1. CDR3 length: 18 residues. Germline assignment: CDR1 LGHNT and CDR2 FRNRAP. V was pared by 4 bases and J by 5 bases, with 18 bases of the junction left unmatched.

The chain uses TRBV29-1 and TRBJ1-1; TRBD1 matches at 8 bases. This CDR3 has 13 amino acids. With 6 bases clipped from V and 3 bases from J, the junction kept 6 bases outside the gene matches. Looked up from germline, CDR1 is SQVTM and CDR2 is ANQGSEA. CDR3 DNA sequence: TGCAGCGTCACGGACAGGGTCTACACTGAAGCTTTCTTT. Amino acids: CSVTDRVYTEAFF.